This TCR beta chain derives from a study of human T cells and chemical hapten exposure. This clonotype showed up many times. Each cDNA molecule in the library carried unique molecular identifiers. MiXCR, applied by TCRdb to the RACE reads, yields one record per CDR3 protein. Among over 95,000 distinct CDR3 sequences listed, approximately 13% were seen once. This sample's time point: patch test 1, 2 weeks after DPC sensitization. The treatment here: therapeutic diphenylcyclopropenone sensitization with weekly scalp DPC. Trimming removed 6 bases from V and 1 base from J, with 15 bases in between. The CDR3 spans 14 residues. Per the germline V gene, CDR1 is DFQATT and CDR2 is SNEGSKA (reference sequence).

The TCR originated in a woman aged 35 to 49 with alopecia areata. Some clones in this sample may be carry-over from other donors' samples. Material: whole blood, obtained in connection with sensitization to the hapten diphenylcyclopropenone (DPC). The chain carries TRBV20-1 and TRBJ2-5; D call uncertain. The CDR3 protein is CSASRTTVQETQYF. CDR3 bases: TGCAGTGCCTCAAGAACTACTGTCCAAGAGACCCAGTACTTC.